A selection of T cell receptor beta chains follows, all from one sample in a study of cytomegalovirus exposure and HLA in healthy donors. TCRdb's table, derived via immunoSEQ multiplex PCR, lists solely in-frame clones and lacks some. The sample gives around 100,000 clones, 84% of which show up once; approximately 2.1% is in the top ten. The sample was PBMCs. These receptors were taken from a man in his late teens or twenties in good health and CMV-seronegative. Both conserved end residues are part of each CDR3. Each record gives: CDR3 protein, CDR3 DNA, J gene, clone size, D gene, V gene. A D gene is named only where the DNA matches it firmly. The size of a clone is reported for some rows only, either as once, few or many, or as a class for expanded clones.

CAWSVGGKGQPQHF | TGTGCCTGGAGTGTCGGAGGGAAAGGTCAGCCCCAGCATTTT | TRBJ1-5 | . | . | TRBV30
CASSEARAVYYEQYF | TGTGCCAGCAGTGAAGCGCGGGCAGTTTACTACGAGCAGTACTTC | TRBJ2-7 | . | . | TRBV6-1
CASSPTGAATLPQHF | TGTGCCAGCAGCCCAACAGGGGCCGCAACGTTGCCCCAGCATTTT | TRBJ1-5 | . | TRBD1 | TRBV5-8
CASSFRIVETQYF | TGTGCCAGCAGCTTTCGTATCGTAGAGACCCAGTACTTC | TRBJ2-5 | . | . | TRBV5-5
CASSTLTRQGRGTDTQYF | TGTGCCAGTAGTACACTTACCCGACAGGGTCGAGGCACAGATACGCAGTATTTT | TRBJ2-3 | . | TRBD1 | TRBV19
CAWTRFRGQGRDYGYTF | TGTGCCTGGACCCGTTTTAGGGGACAGGGGAGAGACTATGGCTACACCTTC | TRBJ1-2 | . | TRBD1 | TRBV30
CASSLGQPGLAYEQYF | TGTGCCAGCAGCTTAGGTCAACCGGGACTAGCCTACGAGCAGTACTTC | TRBJ2-7 | . | TRBD2 | TRBV7-9
CSVEAVAKNIQYF | TGCAGCGTTGAAGCGGTAGCCAAAAACATTCAGTACTTC | TRBJ2-4 | . | . | TRBV29-1
CASSLGTASNQPQHF | TGTGCCAGCAGCTTAGGTACAGCTAGCAATCAGCCCCAGCATTTT | TRBJ1-5 | . | . | TRBV11-2
CASSPPTGWTEAFF | TGTGCCAGCAGCCCACCGACAGGGTGGACTGAAGCTTTCTTT | TRBJ1-1 | . | TRBD1 | TRBV9
CALLNAGAGNTIYF | TGTGCCCTCTTGAACGCAGGGGCTGGAAACACCATATATTTT | TRBJ1-3 | . | . | TRBV10-3
CASSFSPGGNTEAFF | TGTGCCAGCAGTTTTAGCCCCGGGGGGAACACTGAAGCTTTCTTT | TRBJ1-1 | . | . | TRBV27
CASSQIVWARPNTIYF | TGTGCCAGCAGCCAAATTGTATGGGCTCGCCCAAACACCATATATTTT | TRBJ1-3 | . | . | TRBV5-6
CASSSSSAGDSPLHF | TGTGCCAGCAGTTCCAGTTCGGCAGGGGATTCACCCCTCCACTTT | TRBJ1-6 | . | . | TRBV6-6
CASSKGLDFTDTQYF | TGTGCCAGCAGCAAGGGACTAGATTTCACAGATACGCAGTATTTT | TRBJ2-3 | once | TRBD2 | TRBV5-4
CASSLALDTQYF | TGCGCCAGTTCTCTAGCCCTGGATACGCAGTATTTT | TRBJ2-3 | . | . | TRBV10-2
CASGPSGHYGYTF | TGTGCTAGTGGGCCTTCTGGGCACTATGGCTACACCTTC | TRBJ1-2 | . | . | TRBV12-5
CASSLGGGSTETQYF | TGTGCCAGCAGCTTGGGCGGCGGGAGTACAGAGACCCAGTACTTC | TRBJ2-5 | . | TRBD2 | TRBV5-4
CATTDREEGKAFF | TGCGCCACCACGGACAGGGAGGAAGGAAAAGCTTTCTTT | TRBJ1-1 | . | TRBD1 | TRBV5-1
CASRAGPSSYEQYF | TGTGCCAGCCGCGCTGGGCCGAGCTCCTACGAGCAGTACTTC | TRBJ2-7 | . | . | TRBV7-2
CASSAGLAGGVAKNIQYF | TGTGCCAGCAGCGCGGGACTAGCGGGAGGGGTAGCCAAAAACATTCAGTACTTC | TRBJ2-4 | . | TRBD2 | TRBV5-8
CASERPGPGGYTF | TGTGCCAGCGAACGTCCAGGGCCCGGTGGCTACACCTTC | TRBJ1-2 | . | . | TRBV28
CASRDSLNQPQHF | TGTGCCAGCAGGGACAGTCTCAATCAGCCCCAGCATTTT | TRBJ1-5 | . | . | TRBV6-6
CASSRSHGSGMGGQETQYF | TGCGCCAGCAGCCGATCACATGGTAGCGGGATGGGAGGTCAAGAGACCCAGTACTTC | TRBJ2-5 | . | TRBD2 | TRBV5-1
CATSGHDRGLAYGYTF | TGTGCCACCAGCGGACATGACAGGGGTCTTGCCTATGGCTACACCTTC | TRBJ1-2 | . | TRBD1 | TRBV15
CSVGGWNTEAFF | TGCAGCGTCGGAGGTTGGAACACTGAAGCTTTCTTT | TRBJ1-1 | . | . | TRBV29-1
CASSLVGEGSPLHF | TGTGCCAGCAGTTTAGTAGGGGAAGGGTCACCCCTCCACTTT | TRBJ1-6 | . | . | TRBV28
CASSFLTGGYNEQFF | TGTGCCAGCAGTTTCTTAACGGGAGGCTACAATGAGCAGTTCTTC | TRBJ2-1 | . | TRBD2 | TRBV28